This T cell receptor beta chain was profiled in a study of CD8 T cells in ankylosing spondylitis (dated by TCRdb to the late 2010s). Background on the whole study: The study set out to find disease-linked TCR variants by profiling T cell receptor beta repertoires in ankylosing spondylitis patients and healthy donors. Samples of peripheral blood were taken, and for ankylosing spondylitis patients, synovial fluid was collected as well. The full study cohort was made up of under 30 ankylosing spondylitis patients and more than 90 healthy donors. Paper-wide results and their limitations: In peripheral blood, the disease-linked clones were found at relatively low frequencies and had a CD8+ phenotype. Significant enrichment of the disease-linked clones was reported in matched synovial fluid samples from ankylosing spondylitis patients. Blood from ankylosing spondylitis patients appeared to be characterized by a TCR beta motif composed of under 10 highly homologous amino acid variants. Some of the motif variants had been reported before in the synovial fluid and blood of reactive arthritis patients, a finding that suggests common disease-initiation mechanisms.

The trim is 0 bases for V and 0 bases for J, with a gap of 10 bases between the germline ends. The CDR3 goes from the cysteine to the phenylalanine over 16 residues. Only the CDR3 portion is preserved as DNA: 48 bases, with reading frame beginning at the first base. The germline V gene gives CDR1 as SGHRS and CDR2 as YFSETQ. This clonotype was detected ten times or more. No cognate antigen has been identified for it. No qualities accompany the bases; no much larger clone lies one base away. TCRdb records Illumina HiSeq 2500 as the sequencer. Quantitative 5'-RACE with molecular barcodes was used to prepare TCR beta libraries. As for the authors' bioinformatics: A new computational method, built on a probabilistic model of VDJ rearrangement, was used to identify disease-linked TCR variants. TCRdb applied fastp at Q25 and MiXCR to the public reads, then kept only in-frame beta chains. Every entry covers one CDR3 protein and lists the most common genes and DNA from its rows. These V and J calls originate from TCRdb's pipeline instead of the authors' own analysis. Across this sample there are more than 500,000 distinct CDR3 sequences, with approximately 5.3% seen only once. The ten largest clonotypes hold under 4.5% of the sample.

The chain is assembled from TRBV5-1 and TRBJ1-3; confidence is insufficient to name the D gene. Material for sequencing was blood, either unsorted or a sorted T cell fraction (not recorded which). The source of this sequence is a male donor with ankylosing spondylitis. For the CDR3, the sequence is CASSLGASISGNTIYF. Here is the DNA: TGCGCCAGCAGCTTGGGGGCCTCCATCTCTGGAAACACCATATATTTT.